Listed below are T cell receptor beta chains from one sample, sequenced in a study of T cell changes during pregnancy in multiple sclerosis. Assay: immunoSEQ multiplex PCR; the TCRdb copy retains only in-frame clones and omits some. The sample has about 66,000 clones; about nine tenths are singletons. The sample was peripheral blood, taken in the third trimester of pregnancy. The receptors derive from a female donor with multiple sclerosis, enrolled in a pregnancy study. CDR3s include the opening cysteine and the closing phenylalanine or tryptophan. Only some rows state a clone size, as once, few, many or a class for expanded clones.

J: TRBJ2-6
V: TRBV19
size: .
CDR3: CASSGLAGFSGANVLTF

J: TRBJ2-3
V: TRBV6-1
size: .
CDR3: CASSGGPASTDTQYF

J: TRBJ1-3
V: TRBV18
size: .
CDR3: CASSVTGAVGLGNTIYF

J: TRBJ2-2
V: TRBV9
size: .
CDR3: CASSVQRESIGELFF

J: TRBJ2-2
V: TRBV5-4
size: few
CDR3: CASSPPGGTGELFF

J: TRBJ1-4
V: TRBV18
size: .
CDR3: CASSSQGLSNEKLFF

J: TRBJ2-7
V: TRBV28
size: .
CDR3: CASSFRLALAYEQYF

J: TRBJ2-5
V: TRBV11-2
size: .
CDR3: CASSLQDSRTQYF

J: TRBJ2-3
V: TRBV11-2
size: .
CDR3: CASSWGGGGDTQYF

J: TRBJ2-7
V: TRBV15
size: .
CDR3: CATSTYRALLEGYEQYF

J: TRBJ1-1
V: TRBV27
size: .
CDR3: CASSPGTGSIEAFF

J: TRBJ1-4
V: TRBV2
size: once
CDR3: CASSPGTGHNEKLFF

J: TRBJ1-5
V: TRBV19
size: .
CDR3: CASSMFGDISFGQPQHF

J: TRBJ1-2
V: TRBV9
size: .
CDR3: CASSVDQTLYGYTF

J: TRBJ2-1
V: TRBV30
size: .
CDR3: CAWGGTSGTNEQFF

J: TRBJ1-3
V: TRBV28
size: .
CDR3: CASTESDRVPGNTIYF

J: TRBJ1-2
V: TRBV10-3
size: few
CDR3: CAISTTSLRGYTF

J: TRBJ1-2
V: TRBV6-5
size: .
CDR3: CASSLQDSRYGYTF

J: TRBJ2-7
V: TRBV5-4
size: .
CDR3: CASSLPGGDEQYF

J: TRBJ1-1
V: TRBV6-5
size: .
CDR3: CASSYVKRGRNTEAFF

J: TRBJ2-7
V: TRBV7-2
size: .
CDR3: CASSSTGTGGYEQYF

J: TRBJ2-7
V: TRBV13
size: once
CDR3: CASSSGTGAKQYF

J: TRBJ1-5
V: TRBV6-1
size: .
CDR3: CASSEPWGQPQHF

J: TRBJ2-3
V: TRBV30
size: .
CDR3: CAWTRAGGPTDTQYF

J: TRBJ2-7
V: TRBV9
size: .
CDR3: CASSAEDYEQYF

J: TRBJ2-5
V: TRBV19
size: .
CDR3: CASSGTGVGKTQYF

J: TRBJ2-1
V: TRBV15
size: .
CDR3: CATSREYTGELEQFF

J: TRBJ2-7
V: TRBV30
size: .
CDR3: CAWSVRSYEQYF

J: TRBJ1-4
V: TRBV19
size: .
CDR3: CASTAGTGAYEKLFF

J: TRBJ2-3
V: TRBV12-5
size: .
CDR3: CASGLGTSSLSTDTQYF

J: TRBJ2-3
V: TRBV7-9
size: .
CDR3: CASSSSARGLADTQYF

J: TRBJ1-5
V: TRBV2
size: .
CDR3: CASSGLRQGPGGQPQHF

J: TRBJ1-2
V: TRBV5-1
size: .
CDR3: CASSLGQGAQGGYTF

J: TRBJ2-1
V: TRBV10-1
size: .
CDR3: CASGEGERDEQFF

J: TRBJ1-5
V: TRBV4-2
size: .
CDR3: CASSQDRNQPQHF

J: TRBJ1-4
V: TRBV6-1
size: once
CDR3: CASTPQITTNEKLFF

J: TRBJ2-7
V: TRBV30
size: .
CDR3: CAWSRQVNEQYF

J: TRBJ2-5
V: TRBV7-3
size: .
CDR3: CASSLTGAETQYF

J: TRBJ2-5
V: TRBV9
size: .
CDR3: CASSVDGSGLQETQYF

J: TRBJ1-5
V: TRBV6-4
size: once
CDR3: CASSDSPGQGNQPQHF

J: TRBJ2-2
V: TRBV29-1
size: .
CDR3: CSAQLAGVWGTGELFF

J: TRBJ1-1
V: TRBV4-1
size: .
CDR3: CASSGTGDLYLNSEAFF

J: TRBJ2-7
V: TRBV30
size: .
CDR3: CAWRYLPHRYEQYF

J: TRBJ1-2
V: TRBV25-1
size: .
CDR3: CASSESYGQGGYGYTF

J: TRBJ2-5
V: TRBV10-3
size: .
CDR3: CAGAPGQLDGETQYF

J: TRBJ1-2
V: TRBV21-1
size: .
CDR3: CASSPPPGGLPNYGYTF

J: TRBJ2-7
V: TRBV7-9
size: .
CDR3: CASSAGAGLADEQYF

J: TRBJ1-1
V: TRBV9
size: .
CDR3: CASSVELDTEAFF

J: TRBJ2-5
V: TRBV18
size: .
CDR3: CASSPPLYSNRETQYF

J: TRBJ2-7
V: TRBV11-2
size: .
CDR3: CASSFVSGNEGREQYF

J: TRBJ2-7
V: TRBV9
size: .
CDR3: CASSVGLGAGVYEQYF

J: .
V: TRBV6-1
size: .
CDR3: CASSAYEQYF

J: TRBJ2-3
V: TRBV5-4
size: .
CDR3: CASSLARGSPDTQYF

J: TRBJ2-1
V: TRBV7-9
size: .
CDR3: CASTPPLSSGRYNEQFF

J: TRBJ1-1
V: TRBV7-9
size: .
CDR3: CASAPSGAGGGTEAFF

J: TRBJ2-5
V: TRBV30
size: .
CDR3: CAWSPTSGGGGTQYF

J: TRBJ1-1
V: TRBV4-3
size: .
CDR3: CASSRQGPTEAFF

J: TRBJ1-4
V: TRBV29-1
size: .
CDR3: CSVTGTGGGRDNEKLFF